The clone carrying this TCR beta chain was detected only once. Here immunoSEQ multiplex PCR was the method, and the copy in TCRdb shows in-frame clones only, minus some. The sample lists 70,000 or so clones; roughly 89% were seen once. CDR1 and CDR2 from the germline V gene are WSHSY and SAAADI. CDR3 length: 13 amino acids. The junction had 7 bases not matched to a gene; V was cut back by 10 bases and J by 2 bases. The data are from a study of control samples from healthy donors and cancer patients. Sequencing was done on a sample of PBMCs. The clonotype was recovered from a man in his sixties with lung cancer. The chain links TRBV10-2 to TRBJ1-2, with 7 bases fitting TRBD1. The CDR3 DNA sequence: TGCGCCACCTCGACAGGGAGGAACTATGGCTACACCTTC. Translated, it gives CATSTGRNYGYTF.